This T cell receptor beta chain was recorded in a study of blood T cell repertoires in COVID-19. Study-wide background: COVID-19 samples, acute and convalescent, were from the United States, Italy and Spain. T cells, B-cell-depleted T cells, or PBMCs supplied cDNA or gDNA.

Original handling: Estimation of nucleated cell counts relied on the amplification of reference gene primers. Measured with immunoSEQ multiplex PCR; TCRdb has only the in-frame clones, and not every one. V and J calls and clone size come straight from that table; D and trimming were deduced from the DNA. The sample lists roughly 230,000 clones; about 85% were seen once. Only one count was recorded for this clone. V lost 4 bases to trimming and J lost 1 base, with 11 bases between them. Germline loops: CDR1 SGDLS, CDR2 YYNGEE. This CDR3 has 14 residues. The chain is built from TRBV9 and TRBJ2-5, with D possibly matching TRBD1 (5 bases). Sequences were obtained from peripheral blood. The source of this sequence is a man between 40 and 49 years old with acute or convalescent COVID-19. CDR3 DNA: TGTGCCAGCAGCCCTGGACACCTCCAAGAGACCCAGTACTTC. It translates to CASSPGHLQETQYF.